This TCR beta chain was captured in a study of T-cell reconstitution after alpha-beta-depleted transplantation in children. Construction of the TCRbeta library involved unique molecular identifiers. In TCRdb, the PCR reads were re-called with MiXCR into one record per CDR3 protein. In the table there are approximately 300,000 distinct CDR3 sequences, roughly 12% of which are singletons. In its sample, this clonotype was seen many times. Its matching antigen is unknown. The V end was cut by 6 bases, the J end by 9 bases, with 23 bases between. Germline loops: CDR1 SQVTM, CDR2 ANQGSEA. The CDR3 spans 15 residues. Overall study results and limits: Surviving recipient T cells and thymic progenitors accounted for the high day-60 TCRbeta diversity observed in some patients.

The specimen comprised peripheral blood, sampled 180 days after TCRalphabeta/CD19-depleted stem cell transplant. The chain recombines TRBV29-1 with TRBJ2-2, with D perhaps assigned TRBD1 or TRBD2 (5 bases each). The receptor's source is a male patient between 2 and 15 years old who had a stem cell transplant for chronic granulomatous disease, so the T cells may come from the graft donor. CDR3 sequence: CSVRAEGQLSRELFF. CDR3 sequence (DNA): TGCAGCGTGCGGGCAGAGGGGCAGTTGAGCCGGGAGCTGTTTTTT.